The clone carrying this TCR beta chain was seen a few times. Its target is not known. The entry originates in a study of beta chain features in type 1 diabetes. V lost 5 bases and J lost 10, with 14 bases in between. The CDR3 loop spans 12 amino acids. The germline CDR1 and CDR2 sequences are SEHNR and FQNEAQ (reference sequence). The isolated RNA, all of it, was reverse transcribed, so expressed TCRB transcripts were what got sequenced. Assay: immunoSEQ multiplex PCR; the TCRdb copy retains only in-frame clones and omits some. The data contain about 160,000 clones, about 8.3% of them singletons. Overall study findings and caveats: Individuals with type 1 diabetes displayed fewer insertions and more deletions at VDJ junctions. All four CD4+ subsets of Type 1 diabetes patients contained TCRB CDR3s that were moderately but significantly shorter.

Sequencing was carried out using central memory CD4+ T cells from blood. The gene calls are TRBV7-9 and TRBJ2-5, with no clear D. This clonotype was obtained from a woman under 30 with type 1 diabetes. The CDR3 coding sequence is TGTGCCAGCAGCGCCCCCTCTAGTAACCAGTACTTC. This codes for CASSAPSSNQYF.